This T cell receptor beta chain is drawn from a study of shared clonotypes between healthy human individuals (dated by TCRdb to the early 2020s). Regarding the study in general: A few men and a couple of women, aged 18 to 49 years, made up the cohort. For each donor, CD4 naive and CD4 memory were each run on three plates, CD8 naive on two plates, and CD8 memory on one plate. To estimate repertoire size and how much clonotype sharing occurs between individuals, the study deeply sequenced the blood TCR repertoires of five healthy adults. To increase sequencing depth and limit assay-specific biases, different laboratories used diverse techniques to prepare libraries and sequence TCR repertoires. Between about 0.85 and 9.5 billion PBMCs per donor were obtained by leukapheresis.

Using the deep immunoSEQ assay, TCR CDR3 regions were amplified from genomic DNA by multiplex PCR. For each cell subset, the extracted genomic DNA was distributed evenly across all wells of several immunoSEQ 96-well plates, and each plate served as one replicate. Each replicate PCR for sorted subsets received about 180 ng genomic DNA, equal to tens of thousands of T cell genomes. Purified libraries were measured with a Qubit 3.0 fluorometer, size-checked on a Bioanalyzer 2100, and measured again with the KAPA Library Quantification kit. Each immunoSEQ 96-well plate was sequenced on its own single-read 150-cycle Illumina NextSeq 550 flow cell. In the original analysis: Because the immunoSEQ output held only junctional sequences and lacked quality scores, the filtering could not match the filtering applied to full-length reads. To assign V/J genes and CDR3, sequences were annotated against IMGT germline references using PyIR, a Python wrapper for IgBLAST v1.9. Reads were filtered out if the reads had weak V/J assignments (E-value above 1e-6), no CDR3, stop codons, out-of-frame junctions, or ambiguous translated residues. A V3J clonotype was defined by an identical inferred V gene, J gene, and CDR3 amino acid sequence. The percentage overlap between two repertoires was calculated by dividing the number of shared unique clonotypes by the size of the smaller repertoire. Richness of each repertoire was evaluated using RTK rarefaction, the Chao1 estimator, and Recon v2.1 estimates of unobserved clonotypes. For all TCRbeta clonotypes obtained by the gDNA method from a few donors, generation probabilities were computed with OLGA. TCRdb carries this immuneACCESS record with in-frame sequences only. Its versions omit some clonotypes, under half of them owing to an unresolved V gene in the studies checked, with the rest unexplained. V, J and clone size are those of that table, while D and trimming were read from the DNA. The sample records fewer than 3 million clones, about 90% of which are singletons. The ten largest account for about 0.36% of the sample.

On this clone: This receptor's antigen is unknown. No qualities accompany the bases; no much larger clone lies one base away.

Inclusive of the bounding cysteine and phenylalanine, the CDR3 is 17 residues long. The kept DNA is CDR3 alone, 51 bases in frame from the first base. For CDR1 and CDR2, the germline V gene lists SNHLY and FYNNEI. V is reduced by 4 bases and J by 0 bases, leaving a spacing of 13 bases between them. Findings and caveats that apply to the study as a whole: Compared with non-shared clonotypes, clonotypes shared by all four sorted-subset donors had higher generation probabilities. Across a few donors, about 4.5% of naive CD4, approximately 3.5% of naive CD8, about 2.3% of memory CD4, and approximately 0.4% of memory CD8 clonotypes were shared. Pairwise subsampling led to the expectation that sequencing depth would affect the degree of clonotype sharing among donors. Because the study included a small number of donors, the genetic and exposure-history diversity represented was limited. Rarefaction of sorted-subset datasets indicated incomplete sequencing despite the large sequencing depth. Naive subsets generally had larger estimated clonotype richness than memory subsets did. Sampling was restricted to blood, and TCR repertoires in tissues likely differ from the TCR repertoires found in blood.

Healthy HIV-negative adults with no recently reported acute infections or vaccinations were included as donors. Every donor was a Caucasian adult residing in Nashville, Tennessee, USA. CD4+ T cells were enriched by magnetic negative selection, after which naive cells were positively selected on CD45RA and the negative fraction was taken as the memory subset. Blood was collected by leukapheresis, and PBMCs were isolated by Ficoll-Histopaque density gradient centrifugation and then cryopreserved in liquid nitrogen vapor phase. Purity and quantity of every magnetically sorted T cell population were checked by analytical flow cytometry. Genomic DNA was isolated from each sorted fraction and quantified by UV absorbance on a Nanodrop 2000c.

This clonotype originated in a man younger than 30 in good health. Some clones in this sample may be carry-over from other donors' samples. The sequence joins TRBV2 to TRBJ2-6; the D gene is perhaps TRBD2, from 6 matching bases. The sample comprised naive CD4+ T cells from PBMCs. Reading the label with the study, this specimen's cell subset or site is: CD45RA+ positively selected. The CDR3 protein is CASSVGGRGSGANVLTF. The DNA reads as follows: TGTGCCAGCAGTGTGGGGGGACGGGGCTCTGGGGCCAACGTCCTGACTTTC.